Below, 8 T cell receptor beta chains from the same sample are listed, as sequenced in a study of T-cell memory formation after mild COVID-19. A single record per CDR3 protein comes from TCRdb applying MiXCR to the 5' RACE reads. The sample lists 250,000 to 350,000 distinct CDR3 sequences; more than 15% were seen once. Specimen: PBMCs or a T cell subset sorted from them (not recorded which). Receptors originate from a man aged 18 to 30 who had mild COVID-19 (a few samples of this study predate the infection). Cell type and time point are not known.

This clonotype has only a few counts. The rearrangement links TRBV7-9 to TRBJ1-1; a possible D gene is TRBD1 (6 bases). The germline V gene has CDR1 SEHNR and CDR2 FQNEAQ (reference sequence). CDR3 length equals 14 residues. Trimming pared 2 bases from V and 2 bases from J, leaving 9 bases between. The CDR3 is CASSLMDSNTEAFF. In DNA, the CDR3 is TGTGCCAGCAGCTTAATGGACAGCAACACTGAAGCTTTCTTT.

CDR3 sequence: CASSLSGGGWDTQYF. For the CDR3, the DNA is TGTGCCAGCAGTTTATCTGGTGGGGGTTGGGATACGCAGTATTTT. J is TRBJ2-3 and V is TRBV27; D may be TRBD1 or TRBD2 (5 bases each). In germline, CDR1 is MNHEY, CDR2 SMNVEV (reference sequence). Trimming removed 0 bases at V and 6 bases at J, with 13 bases between. This CDR3 has 15 amino acids.

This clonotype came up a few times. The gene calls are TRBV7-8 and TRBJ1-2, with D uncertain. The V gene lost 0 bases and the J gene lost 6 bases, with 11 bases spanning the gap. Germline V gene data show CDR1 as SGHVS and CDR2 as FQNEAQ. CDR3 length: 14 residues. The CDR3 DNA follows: TGTGCCAGCAGCTTAGCTCGGGCCCTGAATGGCTACACCTTC. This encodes CASSLARALNGYTF. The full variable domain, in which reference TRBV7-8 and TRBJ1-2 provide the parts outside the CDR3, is GAGVSQSPRYKVAKRGQDVALRCDPISGHVSLFWYQQALGQGPEFLTYFQNEAQLDKSGLPSDRFFAERPEGSVSTLKIQRTQQEDSAVYLCASSLARALNGYTFGSGTRLTVV.

The CDR3 here is CASSPGRWGSYNEQFF. CDR3 DNA: TGTGCCAGCAGCCCGGGACGTTGGGGCTCCTACAATGAGCAGTTCTTC. This rearrangement joins TRBV5-5 to TRBJ2-1; D possibly matches TRBD1 or TRBD2 (5 bases each). Looked up from germline, CDR1 is SGHKS and CDR2 is YYEKEE (reference sequence). The germline V and J ends were trimmed by 4 bases and 0 bases, with 14 bases remaining between them. The length of the CDR3 is 16 residues.

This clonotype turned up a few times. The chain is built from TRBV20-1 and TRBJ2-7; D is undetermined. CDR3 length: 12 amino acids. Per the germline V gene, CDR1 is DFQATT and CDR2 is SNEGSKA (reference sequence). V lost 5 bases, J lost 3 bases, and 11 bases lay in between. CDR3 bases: TGCAGTGCTCAAGGATTGGGCTACGAGCAGTACTTC. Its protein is CSAQGLGYEQYF.

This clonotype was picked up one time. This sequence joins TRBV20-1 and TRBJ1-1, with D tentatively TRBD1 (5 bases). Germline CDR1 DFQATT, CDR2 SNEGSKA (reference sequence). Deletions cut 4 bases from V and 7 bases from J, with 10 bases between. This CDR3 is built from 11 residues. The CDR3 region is CSAKGTVEAFF. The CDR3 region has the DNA TGCAGTGCTAAGGGGACGGTTGAAGCTTTCTTT.

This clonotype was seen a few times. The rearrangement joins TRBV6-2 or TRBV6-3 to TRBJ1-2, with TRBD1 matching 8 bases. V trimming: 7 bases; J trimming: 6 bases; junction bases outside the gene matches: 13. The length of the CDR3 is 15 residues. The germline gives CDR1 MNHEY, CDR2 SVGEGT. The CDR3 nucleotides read TGTGCCAGCACCGTGACTCAGGGGGCGCTTAATGGCTACACCTTC. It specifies CASTVTQGALNGYTF.

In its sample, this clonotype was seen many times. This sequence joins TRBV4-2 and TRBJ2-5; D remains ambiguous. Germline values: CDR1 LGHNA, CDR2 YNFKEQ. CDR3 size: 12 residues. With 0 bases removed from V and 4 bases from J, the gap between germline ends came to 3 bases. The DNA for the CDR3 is TGTGCCAGCAGCCAAGATCGAGAGACCCAGTACTTC. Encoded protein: CASSQDRETQYF.